This is a list of T cell receptor beta chains from one sample in a study of cytomegalovirus exposure and HLA in healthy donors. Repertoires were generated with immunoSEQ multiplex PCR, while TCRdb's copy carries only in-frame clones and drops some. This table has roughly 150,000 clones, approximately 77% appearing once. The sequenced sample consisted of PBMCs. These receptor sequences come from a female donor in good health and CMV-seronegative. The CDR3 runs from the conserved cysteine through the conserved F or W. D genes are given only for firm matches. Clone size is not always given. Where it is, it says once, few, many or a class for expanded clones.

TGCGCCAGCAGCTTAATAGCTGTGAACACCGGGGAGCTGTTTTTT | CASSLIAVNTGELFF | TRBJ2-2 | NA | NA | TRBV5-1
TGTGCCAGTAGTTGGACTAGCGGGGGGTTGTCCTACGAGCAGTACTTC | CASSWTSGGLSYEQYF | TRBJ2-7 | TRBD2 | NA | TRBV19
TGTGCCAGCAGCCCTAGGGGGAAGGAGGACACTGAAGCTTTCTTT | CASSPRGKEDTEAFF | TRBJ1-1 | NA | NA | TRBV4-2
TGTGCCATCAGCCCAGGGACAGGCGACCAAGAGACCCAGTACTTC | CAISPGTGDQETQYF | TRBJ2-5 | TRBD1 | NA | TRBV10-3
TGTGCCAGCAGCCCGGGACAGGTCGGGGACATTCAGTACTTC | CASSPGQVGDIQYF | TRBJ2-4 | TRBD1 | NA | TRBV14
TGTGCCAGCAGCTTGGGGGGCGGCAATCAGCCCCAGCATTTT | CASSLGGGNQPQHF | TRBJ1-5 | NA | NA | TRBV5-6
TGTGCCAGCAGCTGGAGGGGAATGAACACTGAAGCTTTCTTT | CASSWRGMNTEAFF | TRBJ1-1 | NA | NA | TRBV13
TGTGCCAGCAGTGAAGCCTCTTACTACGAGCAGTACTTC | CASSEASYYEQYF | TRBJ2-7 | NA | NA | TRBV2
TGCGCCAGCAGCCAAGATCGGGCGGGTGGAGGCACAGATACGCAGTATTTT | CASSQDRAGGGTDTQYF | TRBJ2-3 | NA | NA | TRBV4-3
TGTGCCAGCAGCCTAGGGGACTTCTACGAGCAGTACTTC | CASSLGDFYEQYF | TRBJ2-7 | NA | NA | TRBV7-3
TGTGCCAGCAGTGGCCCAGGGGGCCAGGAGCAGTTCTTC | CASSGPGGQEQFF | TRBJ2-1 | TRBD1 | NA | TRBV6-6
TGCGCCAGCAGCTTGGGATCGTCACAGGGGGGCTCCTACAATGAGCAGTTCTTC | CASSLGSSQGGSYNEQFF | TRBJ2-1 | TRBD1 | NA | TRBV5-1
TGTGCCAGCAGCTTAAGGAGGTCCTACGAGCAGTACTTC | CASSLRRSYEQYF | TRBJ2-7 | NA | NA | TRBV13
TGTGCCAGCAGCCAAGGGGGCGCGGGCAATCAGCCCCAGCATTTT | CASSQGGAGNQPQHF | TRBJ1-5 | TRBD1 | NA | TRBV6-5
TGTGCCAGTCGGTCTGGAAACACCATATATTTT | CASRSGNTIYF | TRBJ1-3 | NA | NA | TRBV7-9
TGTGCCTGGAGTACCCCGGGGGGGCTCTATGGCTACACCTTC | CAWSTPGGLYGYTF | TRBJ1-2 | NA | NA | TRBV30
TGCGCCAGCAGCCAAGAAAGCGCGTCTGGGGCCAACGTCCTGACTTTC | CASSQESASGANVLTF | TRBJ2-6 | NA | NA | TRBV4-3
TGTGCCAGCAGCCCCACGACAGGGTCAGGCGAGACCCAGTACTTC | CASSPTTGSGETQYF | TRBJ2-5 | TRBD1 | NA | TRBV4-2
TGTGCCAGCAGCCCTAGAACAGGGTCCGGGGAGCTGTTTTTT | CASSPRTGSGELFF | TRBJ2-2 | NA | NA | TRBV7-2
TGTGCCTGGAGGGGACAGGGGATATACAATGAGCAGTTCTTC | CAWRGQGIYNEQFF | TRBJ2-1 | TRBD1 | once | TRBV30
TGTGCCAGCAGCGCGGGGGCGGGGGAGACCCAGTACTTC | CASSAGAGETQYF | TRBJ2-5 | NA | NA | TRBV7-3
TGTGCCAGCAGTGTAGGGCTAGCGAGTAAGTTCTCCTACAATGAGCAGTTCTTC | CASSVGLASKFSYNEQFF | TRBJ2-1 | NA | NA | TRBV6-1
TGTGCCAGCAGCCTAAGACAGGGGCGGAATGAGCAGTTCTTC | CASSLRQGRNEQFF | TRBJ2-1 | TRBD1 | NA | TRBV7-9
TGTGCCATCAGTGAACTCGCTAACACCGGGGAGCTGTTTTTT | CAISELANTGELFF | TRBJ2-2 | NA | NA | TRBV10-3
TGTGCCAGCGGGCAGGCGGGGGCAGTTGGGACCGGGGAGCTGTTTTTT | CASGQAGAVGTGELFF | TRBJ2-2 | NA | NA | TRBV27
TGTGCCAGCAGCCCCGAGGGTAGTGAAGCTTTCTTT | CASSPEGSEAFF | TRBJ1-1 | NA | NA | TRBV9
TGTGCCAGCAGTCTGGGACAGGGGTCCTACGAGCAGTACTTC | CASSLGQGSYEQYF | TRBJ2-7 | TRBD1 | NA | TRBV27
TGTGCCAGCAGCCGACAGGCTGTGGAGCTGTTTTTT | CASSRQAVELFF | TRBJ2-2 | NA | few | TRBV11-1
TGTGCCAGCAGTTACCGGGGGAGCACAGATACGCAGTATTTT | CASSYRGSTDTQYF | TRBJ2-3 | NA | NA | TRBV6-5
TGTGCCAGCAGTAAAGGGGACTCCGGCGAAAAACTGTTTTTT | CASSKGDSGEKLFF | TRBJ1-4 | NA | NA | TRBV2
TGTGCCAGCAGCGTAGCGCCTAGCGGGGGAGAGCAGTACTTC | CASSVAPSGGEQYF | TRBJ2-7 | TRBD2 | NA | TRBV9
TGTGCCAGCAGCTCCGCCCTCCGGACTCACCCAAGGTCGGAGACCCAGTACTTC | CASSSALRTHPRSETQYF | TRBJ2-5 | NA | NA | TRBV5-5
TGTGCCAGCAGGAGTACAGGGCGCGATGGGGCCAACGTCCTGACTTTC | CASRSTGRDGANVLTF | TRBJ2-6 | NA | NA | TRBV11-2
TGTGCCAGCAGCCAAAGGGGGTACCGTAGGACCTACGAGCAGTACTTC | CASSQRGYRRTYEQYF | TRBJ2-7 | NA | NA | TRBV7-2
TGCAGCGGGGGACAGTTGAACACTGAAGCTTTCTTT | CSGGQLNTEAFF | TRBJ1-1 | TRBD1 | NA | TRBV29-1
TGTGCCAGCAGCTTAGTCCATACGGCTGGAAACACCATATATTTT | CASSLVHTAGNTIYF | TRBJ1-3 | NA | NA | TRBV11-2
TGTGCCAGCAGTCTAGGACAGGACTTTTGGGGGGATGGCTACACCTTC | CASSLGQDFWGDGYTF | TRBJ1-2 | TRBD1 | NA | TRBV2
TGTGCCAGCAGCTTTGACAGGGGATTCACTCAGCCCCAGCATTTT | CASSFDRGFTQPQHF | TRBJ1-5 | TRBD1 | NA | TRBV28
TGCAGCGTCTCGGGCGGGGGGGGCACCGGGGAGCTGTTTTTT | CSVSGGGGTGELFF | TRBJ2-2 | TRBD2 | NA | TRBV29-1
TGCGCCAGCAGCCAAGATCCCCTAGGGAGCGGGAGCCACAATGAGCAGTTCTTC | CASSQDPLGSGSHNEQFF | TRBJ2-1 | TRBD2 | NA | TRBV4-3
TGTGCCAGCAGCTTAATGCTAGCGGGAGCAGCAGATACGCAGTATTTT | CASSLMLAGAADTQYF | TRBJ2-3 | TRBD2 | NA | TRBV11-2